The TCR beta chain under discussion was sequenced for a study of T cells in Graves' hyperthyroidism and ophthalmopathy. TCR beta CDR3 region amplification was performed from RNA transcripts. TCR CDR3 regions were first amplified by RT-PCR with HTBI primers. TCRdb redid the calling of the multiplex PCR reads with MiXCR, one entry per CDR3 protein. The data show over 300,000 distinct CDR3 sequences, approximately 14% seen once. This clonotype was counted at least ten times. Fresh 10 ml peripheral blood yielded PBMCs. The sequencing input was blood. This receptor was obtained from a woman aged 55-69 years with Graves' hyperthyroidism.

The CDR3 nucleotides read TGTGCCAGCAGTTTATGGCCCGAGGGTCCCTACAATGAGCAGTTCTTC. This encodes CASSLWPEGPYNEQFF. The chain combines TRBV27 with TRBJ2-1; a weak D match, TRBD2 (5 bases). The CDR3 runs 16 residues. Trimming cost V 1 base and J 2 bases, with 12 bases left between them. Germline CDR1 reads MNHEY; CDR2 reads SMNVEV (reference sequence).